Following are 2 T cell receptor beta chains from one sample sequenced in a study of spatial heterogeneity in lung cancer. Time point defined: sample taken at primary tumor resection. Tumor, nontumor lung or frozen PBMC supplied whole RNA, sequenced without sorting. TCRdb re-analysed the 5' RACE reads in MiXCR, keeping a single row per CDR3 protein. The data contain around 26,000 distinct CDR3 sequences, more than 6.5% of them seen just once; the ten biggest clones take up approximately 15%. The sample here was PBMCs, taken at surgery. The receptors come from a male donor with early-stage non-small cell lung cancer.

This clonotype was counted ten times or more. CDR3 amino acids: CASRDRGKSDTQYF. The DNA for the CDR3 is TGTGCCAGTAGGGACAGGGGGAAGTCAGATACGCAGTATTTT. V gene TRBV19 combines with J gene TRBJ2-3; TRBD1 matches 10 bases. This CDR3 spans 14 amino acids. CDR1 LNHDA and CDR2 SQIVND come from the germline V gene (reference sequence). V gave up 6 bases and J gave up 4 bases; unmatched junction bases: 4.

This clonotype was picked up a small number of times. V is TRBV7-3 and J is TRBJ2-5; maybe TRBD2 (5 bases). This CDR3 has 15 amino acids. The germline CDR1 and CDR2 sequences are SGHTA and FQGTGA. Between the trimmed V and J ends, which lost 0 bases and 5 bases, there was a span of 13 bases. The CDR3 region has the DNA TGTGCCAGCAGCTTAACATTGGCTAGCTGGGAGACCCAGTACTTC. Its protein product is CASSLTLASWETQYF.